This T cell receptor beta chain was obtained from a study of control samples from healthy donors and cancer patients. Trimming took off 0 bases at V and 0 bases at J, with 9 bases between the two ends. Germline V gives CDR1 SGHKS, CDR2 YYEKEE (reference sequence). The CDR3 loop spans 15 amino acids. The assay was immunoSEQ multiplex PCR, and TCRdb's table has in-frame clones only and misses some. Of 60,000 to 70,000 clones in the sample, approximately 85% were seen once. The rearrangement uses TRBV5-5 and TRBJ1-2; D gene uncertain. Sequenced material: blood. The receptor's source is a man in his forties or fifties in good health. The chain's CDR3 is CASSLDGNANYGYTF. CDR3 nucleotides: TGTGCCAGCAGCTTGGACGGGAATGCTAACTATGGCTACACCTTC.